This T cell receptor beta chain stems from a study of cytomegalovirus exposure and HLA in healthy donors. Overall study context: Early on, a data release was issued that held 80 million to 90 million unique TCRs from HLA-typed donors.

The PCR employed 60 Vbeta primers together with 13 Jbeta primers. Profiling relied on immunoSEQ multiplex PCR, and the TCRdb table lists in-frame clones only, not all of them. This repertoire shows fewer than 200,000 clones, approximately 84% found once; its top ten account for about 1%. V gave up 1 base and J gave up 6 bases, with 9 bases separating them. The CDR3 runs to 14 residues. The germline gives CDR1 LNHDA, CDR2 SQIVND (reference sequence). The chain is built from TRBV19 and TRBJ2-2; a possible D gene is TRBD2 (6 bases). The TCR originated in a man aged 25-45 years in good health and CMV-seronegative. Sequences were obtained from PBMCs. For the CDR3, the DNA is TGTGCCAGTAGTATAGGCGGGGAGTCCGGGGAGCTGTTTTTT. Protein sequence: CASSIGGESGELFF.